This record looks at one T cell receptor beta chain sequence and its context. Its antigen is unknown. This sample was taken from a study of read filtering for tumor transcriptome and immune sequencing. Across the study: Among patients, 17 to 20 were male and 14 female, aged roughly 45 to 80 (mean around 66). TCR-mapped reads were about 3.5 to 10.27 million with IR-seq versus about 85 to 1,300 with RNA-seq.

Study-wide points: Even smaller IR-seq throughput identified most shared clonotypes. This fraction held mixed bone marrow immune cells after CD138-negative sorting.

Germline V CDR1 and CDR2: SGHTA, FQGTGA. This CDR3 is built from 15 residues. V lost 10 bases, J lost 0 bases, and 15 bases lay in between. From 400 to 450 ng of RNA, a library with molecular barcoded alpha/delta and beta/gamma adaptors was made. One entry per CDR3 protein, called by TCRdb with MiXCR from the reads. This table holds 100,000 to 150,000 distinct CDR3 sequences, roughly 13% found once. Input material: a population of CD138-negative cells sorted from bone marrow. This chain joins TRBV7-3 and TRBJ2-2, with D maybe TRBD2 (6 bases). This clonotype was sampled from a donor at least 40 years old with multiple myeloma. The DNA of the CDR3 is TGTGCCAACAGGTGGGGGAGGACGAACACCGGGGAGCTGTTTTTT. This sequence encodes CANRWGRTNTGELFF.